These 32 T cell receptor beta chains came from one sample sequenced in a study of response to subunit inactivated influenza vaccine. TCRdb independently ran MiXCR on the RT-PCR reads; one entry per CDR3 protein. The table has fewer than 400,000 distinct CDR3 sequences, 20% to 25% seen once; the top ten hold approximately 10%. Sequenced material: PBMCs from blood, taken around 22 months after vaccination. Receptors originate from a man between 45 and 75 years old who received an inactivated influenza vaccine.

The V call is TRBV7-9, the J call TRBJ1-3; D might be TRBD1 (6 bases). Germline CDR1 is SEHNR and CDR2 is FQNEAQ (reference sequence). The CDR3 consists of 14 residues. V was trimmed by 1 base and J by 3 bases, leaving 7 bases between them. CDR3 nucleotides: TGTGCCAGCAGCTTAGAGGGGGTTGGAAACACCATATATTTT. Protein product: CASSLEGVGNTIYF.

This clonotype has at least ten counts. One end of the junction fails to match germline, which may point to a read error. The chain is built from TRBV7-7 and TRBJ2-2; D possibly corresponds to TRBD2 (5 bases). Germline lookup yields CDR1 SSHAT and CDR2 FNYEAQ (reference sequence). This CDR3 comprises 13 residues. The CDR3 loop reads CASSYGRGGELFF. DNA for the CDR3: TGTGCTAGCAGCTATGGACGGGGCGGGGAGCTGTTTTTT.

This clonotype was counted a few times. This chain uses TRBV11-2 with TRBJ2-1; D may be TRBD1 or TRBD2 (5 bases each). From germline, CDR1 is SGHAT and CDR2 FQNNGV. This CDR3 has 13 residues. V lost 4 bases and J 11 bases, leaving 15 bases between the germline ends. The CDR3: CASSSGNTGKQFF. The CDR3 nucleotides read TGTGCCAGCAGCTCGGGGAACACAGGAAAGCAGTTCTTC.

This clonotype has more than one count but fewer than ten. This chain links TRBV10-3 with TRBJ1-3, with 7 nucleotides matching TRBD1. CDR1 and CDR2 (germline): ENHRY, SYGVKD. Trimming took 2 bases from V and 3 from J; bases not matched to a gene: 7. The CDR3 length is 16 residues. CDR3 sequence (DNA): TGTGCCATCAGTGAGCCGGGGACAGCCGATGGAAACACCATATATTTT. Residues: CAISEPGTADGNTIYF.

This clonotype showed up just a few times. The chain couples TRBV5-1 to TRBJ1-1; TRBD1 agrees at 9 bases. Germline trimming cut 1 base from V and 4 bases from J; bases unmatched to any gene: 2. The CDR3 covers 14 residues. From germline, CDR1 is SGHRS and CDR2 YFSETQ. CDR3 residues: CASSLRTGATEAFF. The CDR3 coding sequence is TGCGCCAGCAGCTTGAGGACAGGGGCCACTGAAGCTTTCTTT.

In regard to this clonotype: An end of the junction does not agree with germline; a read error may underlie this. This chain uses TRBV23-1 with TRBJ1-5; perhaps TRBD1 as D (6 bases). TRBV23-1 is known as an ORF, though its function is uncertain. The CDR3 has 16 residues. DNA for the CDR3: TGCGCCAGCAGTCAATCTGGAGGGGGGATCAATCAGCCCCAGCAATTT. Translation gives CASSQSGGGINQPQQF.

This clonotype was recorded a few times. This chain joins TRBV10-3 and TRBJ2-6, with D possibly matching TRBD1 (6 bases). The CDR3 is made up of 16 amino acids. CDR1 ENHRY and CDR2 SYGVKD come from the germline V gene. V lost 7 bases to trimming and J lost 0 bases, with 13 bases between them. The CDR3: CAIMSRGASGANVLTF. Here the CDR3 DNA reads TGTGCCATCATGAGCAGGGGTGCCTCTGGGGCCAACGTCCTGACTTTC.

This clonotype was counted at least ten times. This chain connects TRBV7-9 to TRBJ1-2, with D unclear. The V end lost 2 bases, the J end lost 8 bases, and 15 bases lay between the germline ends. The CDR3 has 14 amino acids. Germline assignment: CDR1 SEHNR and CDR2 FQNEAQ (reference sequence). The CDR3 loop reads CASSLPLPGWGYTF. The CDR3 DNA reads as TGTGCCAGCAGCTTACCCCTCCCCGGCTGGGGCTACACCTTC.

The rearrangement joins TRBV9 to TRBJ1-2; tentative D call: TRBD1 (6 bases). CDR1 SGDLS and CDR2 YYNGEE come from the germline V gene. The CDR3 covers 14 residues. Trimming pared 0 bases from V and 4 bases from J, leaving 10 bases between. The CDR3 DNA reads TGTGCCAGCAGCGTAGCAGGGGACTCCTATGGCTACACCTTC. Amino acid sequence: CASSVAGDSYGYTF.

This CDR3 is CASSQVPDTEAFF. CDR3 bases: TGTGCCAGCAGCCAGGTGCCGGACACTGAAGCTTTCTTT. The rearrangement uses TRBV4-2 and TRBJ1-1; D unresolved. Germline CDR1 reads LGHNA; CDR2 reads YNFKEQ. The CDR3 spans 13 residues. Trimming took off 3 bases at V and 3 bases at J, with 8 bases between the two ends.

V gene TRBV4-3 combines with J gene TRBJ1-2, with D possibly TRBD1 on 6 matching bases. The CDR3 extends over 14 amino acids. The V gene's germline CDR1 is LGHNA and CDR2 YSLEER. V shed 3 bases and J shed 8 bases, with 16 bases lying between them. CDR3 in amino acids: CASSQEQGWNGYTF. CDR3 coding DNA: TGCGCCAGCAGCCAGGAACAGGGTTGGAACGGCTACACCTTC.

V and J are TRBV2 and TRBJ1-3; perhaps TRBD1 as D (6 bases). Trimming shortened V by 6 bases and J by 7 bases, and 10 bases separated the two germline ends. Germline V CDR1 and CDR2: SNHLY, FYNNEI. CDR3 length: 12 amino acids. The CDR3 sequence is CASSFGGNTIYF. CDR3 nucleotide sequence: TGTGCCAGCAGCTTCGGGGGCAACACCATATATTTT.

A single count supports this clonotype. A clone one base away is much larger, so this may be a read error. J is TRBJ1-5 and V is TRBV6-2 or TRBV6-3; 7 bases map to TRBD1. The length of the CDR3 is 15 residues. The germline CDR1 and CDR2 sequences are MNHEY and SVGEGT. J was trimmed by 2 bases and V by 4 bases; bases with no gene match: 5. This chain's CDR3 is CASSFRQGGNQPQHF. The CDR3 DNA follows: TGTGCCAGCAGTTTTCGACAGGGAGGCAATCAGCCCCAGCATTTT.

The CDR3 nucleotides read TGTGCCAGCAGCCCCCGACAGGGGGACACTGAAGCTTTCTTT. Its translation: CASSPRQGDTEAFF. The chain recombines TRBV3-1 with TRBJ1-1; TRBD1 aligns across 9 bases. V shed 4 bases, J shed 3 bases, and the junction held 3 bases outside the gene matches. Per germline, CDR1 LGHDT and CDR2 YNNKEL (reference sequence). This CDR3 spans 14 amino acids.

In DNA, the CDR3 is TGTGCCAGCAGCGCCGGACAGTACACCGGGGAGCTGTTTTTT. It specifies CASSAGQYTGELFF. The chain combines TRBV12-3 or TRBV12-4 with TRBJ2-2; D possibly corresponds to TRBD1 (6 bases). The CDR3 runs to 14 residues. V lost 6 bases and J lost 3, with 11 bases in between.

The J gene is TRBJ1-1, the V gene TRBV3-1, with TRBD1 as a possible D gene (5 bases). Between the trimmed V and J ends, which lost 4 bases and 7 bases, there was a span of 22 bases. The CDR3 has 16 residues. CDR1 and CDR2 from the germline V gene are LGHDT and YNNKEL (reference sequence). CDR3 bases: TGTGCCAGCAGCCCCCTCGCCAGACAGTTATGGGGTGAAGCTTTCTTT. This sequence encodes CASSPLARQLWGEAFF.

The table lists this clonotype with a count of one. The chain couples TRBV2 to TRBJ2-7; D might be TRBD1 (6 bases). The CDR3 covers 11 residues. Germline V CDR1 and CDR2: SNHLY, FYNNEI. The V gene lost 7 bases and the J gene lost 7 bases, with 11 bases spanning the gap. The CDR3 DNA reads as TGTGCCAGCACTACGGACAGAGAGCAGTACTTC. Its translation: CASTTDREQYF.

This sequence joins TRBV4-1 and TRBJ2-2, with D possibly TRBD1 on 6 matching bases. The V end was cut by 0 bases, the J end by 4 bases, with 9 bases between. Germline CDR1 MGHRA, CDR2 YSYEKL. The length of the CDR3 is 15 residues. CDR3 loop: CASSQEHRATGELFF. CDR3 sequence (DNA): TGCGCCAGCAGCCAAGAGCACAGGGCCACCGGGGAGCTGTTTTTT.

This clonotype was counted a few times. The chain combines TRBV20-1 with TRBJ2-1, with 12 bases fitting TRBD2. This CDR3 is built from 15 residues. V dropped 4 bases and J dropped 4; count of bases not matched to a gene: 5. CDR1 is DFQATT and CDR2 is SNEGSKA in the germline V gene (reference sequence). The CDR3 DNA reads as TGCAGTGCTACCATGACTAGCGGGAGTTACAATGAGCAGTTCTTC. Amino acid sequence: CSATMTSGSYNEQFF.

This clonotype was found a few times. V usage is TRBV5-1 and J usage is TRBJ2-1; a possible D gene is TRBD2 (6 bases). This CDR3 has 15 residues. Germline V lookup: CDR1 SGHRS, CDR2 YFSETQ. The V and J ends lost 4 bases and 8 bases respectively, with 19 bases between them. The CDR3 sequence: CASSMDGTPSDEQFF. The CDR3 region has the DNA TGCGCCAGCAGCATGGACGGGACTCCCAGCGATGAGCAGTTCTTC.

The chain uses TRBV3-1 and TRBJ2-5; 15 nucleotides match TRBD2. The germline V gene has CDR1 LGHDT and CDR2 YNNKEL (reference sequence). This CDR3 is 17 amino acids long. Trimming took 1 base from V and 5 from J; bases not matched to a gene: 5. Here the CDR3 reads CASSQGGTSGGRETQYF. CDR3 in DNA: TGTGCCAGCAGCCAAGGTGGGACTAGCGGGGGGAGGGAGACCCAGTACTTC.

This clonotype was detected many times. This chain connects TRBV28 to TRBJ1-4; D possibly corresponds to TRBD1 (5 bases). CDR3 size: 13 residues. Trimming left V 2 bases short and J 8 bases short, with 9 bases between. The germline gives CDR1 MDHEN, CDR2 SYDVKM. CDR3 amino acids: CASSLGAGEKLFF. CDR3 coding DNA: TGTGCCAGCAGTTTAGGGGCGGGAGAAAAACTGTTTTTT.

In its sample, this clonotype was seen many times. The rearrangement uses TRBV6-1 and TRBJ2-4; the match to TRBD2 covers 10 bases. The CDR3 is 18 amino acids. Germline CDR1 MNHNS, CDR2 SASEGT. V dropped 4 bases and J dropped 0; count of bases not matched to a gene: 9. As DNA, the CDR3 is TGTGCCAGCAGTGGGGGACTAGCGCAGATTCTAGCCAAAAACATTCAGTACTTC. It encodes CASSGGLAQILAKNIQYF.

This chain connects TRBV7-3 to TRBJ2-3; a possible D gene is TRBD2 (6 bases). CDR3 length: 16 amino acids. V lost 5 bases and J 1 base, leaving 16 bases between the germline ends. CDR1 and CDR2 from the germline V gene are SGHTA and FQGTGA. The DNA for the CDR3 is TGTGCCAGCAGCCTTTTGGGAGGCTTCGGCACAGATACGCAGTATTTT. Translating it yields CASSLLGGFGTDTQYF.

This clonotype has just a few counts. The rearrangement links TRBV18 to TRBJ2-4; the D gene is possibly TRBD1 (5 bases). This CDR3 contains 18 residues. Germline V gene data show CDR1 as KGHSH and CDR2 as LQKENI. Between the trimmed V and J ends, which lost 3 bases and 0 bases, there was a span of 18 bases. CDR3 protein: CASSPWLGDLLAKNIQYF. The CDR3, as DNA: TGTGCCAGCTCACCCTGGCTAGGGGATCTTCTAGCCAAAAACATTCAGTACTTC.

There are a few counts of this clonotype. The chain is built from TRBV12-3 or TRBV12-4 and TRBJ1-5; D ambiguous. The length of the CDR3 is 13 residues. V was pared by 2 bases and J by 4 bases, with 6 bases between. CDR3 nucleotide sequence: TGTGCCAGCAGTTTATTGGCGAATCAGCCCCAGCATTTT. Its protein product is CASSLLANQPQHF.

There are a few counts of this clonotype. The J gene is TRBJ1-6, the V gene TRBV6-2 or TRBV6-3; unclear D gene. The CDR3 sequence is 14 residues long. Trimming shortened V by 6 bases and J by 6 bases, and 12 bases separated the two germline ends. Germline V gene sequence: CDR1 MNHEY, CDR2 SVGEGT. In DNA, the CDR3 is TGTGCCAGCAGGCGGACCGTGACTAATTCACCCCTCCACTTT. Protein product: CASRRTVTNSPLHF.

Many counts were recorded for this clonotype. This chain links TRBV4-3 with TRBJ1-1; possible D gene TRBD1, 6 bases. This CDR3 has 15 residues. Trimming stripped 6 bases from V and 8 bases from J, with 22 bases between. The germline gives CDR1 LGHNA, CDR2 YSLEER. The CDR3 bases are TGCGCCAGCAGATTAAGTCGGGAGCCCGACAGGGAAGCTTTCTTT. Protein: CASRLSREPDREAFF.

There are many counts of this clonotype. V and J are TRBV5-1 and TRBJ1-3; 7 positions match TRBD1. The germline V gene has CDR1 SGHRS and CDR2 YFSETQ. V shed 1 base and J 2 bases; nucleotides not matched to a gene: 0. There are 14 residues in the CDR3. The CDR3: CASSLTGAGNTIYF. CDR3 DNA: TGCGCCAGCAGCTTGACAGGGGCTGGAAACACCATATATTTT.

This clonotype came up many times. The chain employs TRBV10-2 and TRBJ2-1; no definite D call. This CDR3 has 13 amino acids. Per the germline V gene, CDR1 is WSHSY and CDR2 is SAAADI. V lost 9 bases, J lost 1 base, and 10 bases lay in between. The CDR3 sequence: CASSPESYNEQFF. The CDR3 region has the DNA TGCGCCAGTAGCCCCGAGTCCTACAATGAGCAGTTCTTC.

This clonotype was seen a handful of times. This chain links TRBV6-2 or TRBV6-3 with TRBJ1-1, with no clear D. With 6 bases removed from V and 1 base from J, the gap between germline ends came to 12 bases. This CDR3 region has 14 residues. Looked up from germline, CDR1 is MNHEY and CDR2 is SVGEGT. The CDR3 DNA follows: TGTGCCAGCAGGGTTTCTTCCTCGAACACTGAAGCTTTCTTT. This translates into CASRVSSSNTEAFF.

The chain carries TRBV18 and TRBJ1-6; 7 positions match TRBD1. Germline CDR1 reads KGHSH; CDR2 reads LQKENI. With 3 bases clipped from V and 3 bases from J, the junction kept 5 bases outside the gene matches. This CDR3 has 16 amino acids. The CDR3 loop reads CASSPLDRFYNSPLHF. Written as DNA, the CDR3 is TGTGCCAGCTCACCCCTGGACAGGTTCTATAATTCACCCCTCCACTTT.